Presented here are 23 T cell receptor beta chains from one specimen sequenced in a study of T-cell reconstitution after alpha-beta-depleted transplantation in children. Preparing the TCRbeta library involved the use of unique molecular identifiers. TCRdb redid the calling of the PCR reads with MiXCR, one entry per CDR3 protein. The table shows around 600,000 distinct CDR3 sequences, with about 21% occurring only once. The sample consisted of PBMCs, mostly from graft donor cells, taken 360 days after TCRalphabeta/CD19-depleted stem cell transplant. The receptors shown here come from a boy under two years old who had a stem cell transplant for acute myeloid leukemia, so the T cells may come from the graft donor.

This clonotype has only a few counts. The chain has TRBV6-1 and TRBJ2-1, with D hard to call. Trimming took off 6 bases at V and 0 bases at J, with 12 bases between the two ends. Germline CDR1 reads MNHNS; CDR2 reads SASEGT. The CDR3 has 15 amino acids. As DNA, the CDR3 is TGTGCCAGCAGCCTAGATGAAAGCTCCTACAATGAGCAGTTCTTC. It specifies CASSLDESSYNEQFF.

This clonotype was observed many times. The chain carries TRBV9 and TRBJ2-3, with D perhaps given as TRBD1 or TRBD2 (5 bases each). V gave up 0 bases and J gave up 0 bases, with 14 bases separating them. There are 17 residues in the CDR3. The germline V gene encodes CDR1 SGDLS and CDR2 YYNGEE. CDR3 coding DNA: TGTGCCAGCAGCGTAGCTACGGGGCGGTCTAGCACAGATACGCAGTATTTT. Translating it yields CASSVATGRSSTDTQYF. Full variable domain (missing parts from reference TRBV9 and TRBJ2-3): DSGVTQTPKHLITATGQRVTLRCSPRSGDLSVYWYQQSLDQGLQFLIQYYNGEERAKGNILERFSAQQFPDLHSELNLSSLELGDSALYFCASSVATGRSSTDTQYFGPGTRLTVL.

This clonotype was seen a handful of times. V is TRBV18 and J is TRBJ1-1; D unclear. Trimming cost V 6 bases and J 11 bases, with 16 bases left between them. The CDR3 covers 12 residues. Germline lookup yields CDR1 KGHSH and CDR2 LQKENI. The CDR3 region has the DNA TGTGCCAGCTCCCTCAGTCCGGGGAACGCTTTCTTT. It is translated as CASSLSPGNAFF.

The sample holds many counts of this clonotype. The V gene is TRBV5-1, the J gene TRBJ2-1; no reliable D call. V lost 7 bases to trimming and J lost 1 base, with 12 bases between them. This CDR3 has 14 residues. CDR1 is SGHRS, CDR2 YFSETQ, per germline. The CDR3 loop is CASAPGDSYNEQFF. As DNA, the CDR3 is TGCGCCAGCGCCCCCGGAGATTCCTACAATGAGCAGTTCTTC.

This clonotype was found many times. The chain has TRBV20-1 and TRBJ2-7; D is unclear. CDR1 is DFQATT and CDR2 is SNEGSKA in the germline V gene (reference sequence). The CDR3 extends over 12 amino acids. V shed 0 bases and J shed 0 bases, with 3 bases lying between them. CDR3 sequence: CSAREGSYEQYF. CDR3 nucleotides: TGCAGTGCTAGAGAGGGCTCCTACGAGCAGTACTTC.

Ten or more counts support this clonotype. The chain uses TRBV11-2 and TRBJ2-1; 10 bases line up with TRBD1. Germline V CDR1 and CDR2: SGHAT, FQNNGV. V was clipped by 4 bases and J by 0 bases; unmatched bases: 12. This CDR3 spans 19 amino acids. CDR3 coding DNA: TGTGCCAGCAGCTACCCGGGACAGGGGTGGTTGGACTCCTACAATGAGCAGTTCTTC. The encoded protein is CASSYPGQGWLDSYNEQFF.

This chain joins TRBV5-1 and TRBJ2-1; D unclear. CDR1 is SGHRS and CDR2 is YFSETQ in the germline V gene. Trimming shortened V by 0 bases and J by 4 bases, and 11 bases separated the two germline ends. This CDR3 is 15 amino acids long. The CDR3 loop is CASSLEPEIYNEQFF. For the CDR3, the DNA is TGCGCCAGCAGCTTGGAACCAGAGATTTACAATGAGCAGTTCTTC.

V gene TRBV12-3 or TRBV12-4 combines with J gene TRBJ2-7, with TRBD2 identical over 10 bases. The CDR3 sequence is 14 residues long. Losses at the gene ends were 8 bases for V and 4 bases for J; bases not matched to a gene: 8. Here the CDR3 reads CASGASGGWYEQYF. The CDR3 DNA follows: TGTGCCAGCGGGGCTAGCGGGGGTTGGTACGAGCAGTACTTC.

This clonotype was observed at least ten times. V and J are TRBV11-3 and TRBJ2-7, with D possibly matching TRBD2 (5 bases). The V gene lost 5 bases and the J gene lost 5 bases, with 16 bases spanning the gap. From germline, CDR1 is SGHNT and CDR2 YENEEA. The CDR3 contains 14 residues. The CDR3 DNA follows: TGTGCCAGCAGCCCCGGGGTAGGGTTCAACGAGCAGTACTTC. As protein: CASSPGVGFNEQYF.

CDR3 sequence reads: CASSSTGVQRNEQFF. DNA of the CDR3: TGTGCCAGTAGTTCAACAGGGGTACAGAGGAATGAGCAGTTCTTC. The chain is built from TRBV19 and TRBJ2-1; TRBD1 matches 7 bases. The CDR3 extends over 15 amino acids. Germline CDR1 and CDR2: LNHDA and SQIVND (reference sequence). V lost 5 bases, J lost 7 bases, and 11 bases stayed unmatched.

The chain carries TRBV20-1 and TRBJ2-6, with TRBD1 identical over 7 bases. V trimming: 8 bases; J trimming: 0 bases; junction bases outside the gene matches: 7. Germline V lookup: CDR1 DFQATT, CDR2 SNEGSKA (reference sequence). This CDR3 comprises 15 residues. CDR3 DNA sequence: TGCAGTCCCGGGACAGCTCACTCTGGGGCCAACGTCCTGACTTTC. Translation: CSPGTAHSGANVLTF.

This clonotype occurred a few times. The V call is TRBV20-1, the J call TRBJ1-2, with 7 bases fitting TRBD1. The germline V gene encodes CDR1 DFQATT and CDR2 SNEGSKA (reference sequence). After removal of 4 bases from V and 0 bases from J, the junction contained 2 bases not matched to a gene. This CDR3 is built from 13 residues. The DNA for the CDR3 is TGCAGTGCTATGGGACAGACTAACTATGGCTACACCTTC. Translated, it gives CSAMGQTNYGYTF.

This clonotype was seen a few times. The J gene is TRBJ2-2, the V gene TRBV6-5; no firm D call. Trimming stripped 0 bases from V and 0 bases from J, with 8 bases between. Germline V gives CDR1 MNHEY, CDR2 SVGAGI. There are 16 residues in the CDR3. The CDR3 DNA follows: TGTGCCAGCAGTTACTCGGACGGAGCGAACACCGGGGAGCTGTTTTTT. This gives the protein CASSYSDGANTGELFF.

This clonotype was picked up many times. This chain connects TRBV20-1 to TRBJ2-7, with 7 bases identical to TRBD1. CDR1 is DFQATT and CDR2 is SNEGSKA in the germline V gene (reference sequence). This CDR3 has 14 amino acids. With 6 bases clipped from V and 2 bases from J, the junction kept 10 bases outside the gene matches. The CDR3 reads CSATLGDSAYEQYF. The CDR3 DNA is TGCAGTGCCACCCTGGGGGACAGTGCCTACGAGCAGTACTTC.

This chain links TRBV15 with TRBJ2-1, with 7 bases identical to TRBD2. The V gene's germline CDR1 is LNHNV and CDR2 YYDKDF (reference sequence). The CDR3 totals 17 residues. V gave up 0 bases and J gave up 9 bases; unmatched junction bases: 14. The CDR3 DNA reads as TGTGCCACCAGCAGAGATCGGGCGGCGGCAGGCGGGGGTGAGCAGTTCTTC. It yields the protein CATSRDRAAAGGGEQFF.

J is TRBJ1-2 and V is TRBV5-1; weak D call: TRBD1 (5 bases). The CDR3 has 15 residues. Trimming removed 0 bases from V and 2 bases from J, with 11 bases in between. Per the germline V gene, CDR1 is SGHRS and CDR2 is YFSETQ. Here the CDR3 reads CASSLEVGGNYGYTF. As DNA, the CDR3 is TGCGCCAGCAGCTTGGAAGTTGGGGGAAACTATGGCTACACCTTC.

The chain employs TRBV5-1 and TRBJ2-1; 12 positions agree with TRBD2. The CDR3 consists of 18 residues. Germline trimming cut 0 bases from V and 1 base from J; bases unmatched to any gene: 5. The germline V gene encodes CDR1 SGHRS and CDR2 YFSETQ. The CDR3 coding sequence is TGCGCCAGCAGCTTGGCTAGCGGGGGGGATGGTTCCTACAATGAGCAGTTCTTC. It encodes CASSLASGGDGSYNEQFF.

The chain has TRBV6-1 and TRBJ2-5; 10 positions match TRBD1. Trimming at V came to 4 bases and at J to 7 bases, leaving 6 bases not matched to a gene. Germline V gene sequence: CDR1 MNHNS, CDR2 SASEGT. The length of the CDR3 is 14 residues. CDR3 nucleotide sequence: TGTGCCAGCAGTGTGACAGGGGGCTCAGGGACCCAGTACTTC. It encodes CASSVTGGSGTQYF.

The CDR3 DNA follows: TGTGCCAGCAGCTTAGCCGGGACTGACGAGCAGTACTTC. This translates into CASSLAGTDEQYF. The gene calls are TRBV13 and TRBJ2-7, with D possibly matching TRBD2 (6 bases). Germline assignment: CDR1 PRHDT and CDR2 FYEKMQ (reference sequence). The CDR3 sequence is 13 residues long. V dropped 1 base and J dropped 5 bases, with 9 bases sitting between them.

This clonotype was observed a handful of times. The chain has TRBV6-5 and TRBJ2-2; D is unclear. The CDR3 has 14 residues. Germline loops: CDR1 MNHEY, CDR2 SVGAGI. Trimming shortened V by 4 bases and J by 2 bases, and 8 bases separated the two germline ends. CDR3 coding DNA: TGTGCCAGCAGTTTCACGCTTAACACCGGGGAGCTGTTTTTT. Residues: CASSFTLNTGELFF.

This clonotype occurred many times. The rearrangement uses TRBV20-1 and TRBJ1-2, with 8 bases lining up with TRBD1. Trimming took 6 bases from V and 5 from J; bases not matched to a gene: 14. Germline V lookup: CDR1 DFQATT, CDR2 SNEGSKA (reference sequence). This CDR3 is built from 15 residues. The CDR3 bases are TGCAGTGCAGCCAGGGGGCTCGGATCCCTTTATGGCTACACCTTC. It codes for CSAARGLGSLYGYTF.

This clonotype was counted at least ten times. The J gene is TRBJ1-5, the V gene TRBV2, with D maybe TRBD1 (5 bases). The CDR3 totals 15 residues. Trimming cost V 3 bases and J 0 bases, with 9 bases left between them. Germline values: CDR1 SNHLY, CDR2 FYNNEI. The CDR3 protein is CASSEGPYSNQPQHF. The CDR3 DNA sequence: TGTGCCAGCAGTGAGGGGCCCTATAGCAATCAGCCCCAGCATTTT.

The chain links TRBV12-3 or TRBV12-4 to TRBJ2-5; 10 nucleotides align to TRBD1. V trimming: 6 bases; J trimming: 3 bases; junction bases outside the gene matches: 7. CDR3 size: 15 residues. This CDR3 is CASSRGQGGEETQYF. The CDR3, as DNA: TGTGCCAGCAGCCGCGGACAGGGGGGAGAAGAGACCCAGTACTTC.